Reported below is one T cell receptor beta chain. Its antigen is still unknown. No quality values exist for individual bases; no much larger clone is one base distant. V lost 1 base and J lost 1 base, and the count of bases not matched to a germline gene is 5. The germline V gene (reference sequence) supplies CDR1 DFQATT and CDR2 SNEGSKA. From its cysteine to its phenylalanine, the CDR3 spans 15 amino acids. Only the CDR3 DNA is retained, 45 bases long and in frame from the first base. This record belongs to a study of blood T cells in healthy people across ages (dated by TCRdb to the mid-2010s). For context, the study as a whole: In model experiments, template switching captured roughly one uniquely barcoded TCR beta cDNA molecule for every two T cells. Age-related changes in TCR beta repertoire diversity were measured in the study by deep sequencing normalized with unique cDNA molecular identifiers. Donors were grouped into four age groups: young (average 16 years), middle-aged (39), aged (roughly 67) and long-lived (around 82). To avoid experimental bias, donors of different ages were spread randomly across the sequencing lanes. Two additional independent replicas of 1 million unique cDNA reads from the same blood draw were analyzed for two donors (one aged 18 to 29 and one aged 80 or older).

The paper's findings and limits, for the study overall: Observed TCR beta diversity correlated strongly with the percentage of naive T cells measured by flow cytometry. Because profiling used bulk unsorted PBMCs, naive and antigen-experienced compartments could not be compared conclusively. Total diversity estimates from one million sequenced T cells were considered lower bounds and underestimates. Observed TCR beta diversity per million T cells fell roughly linearly with age, and a significant reduction was already apparent by age around 39. Because donor CMV infection status was unknown, age-related changes in expanded clonotypes were potentially confounded. The long-lived group showed more naive CD4+ T cells, fewer expanded clones and increased TCR diversity than the aged group, suggesting age selection.

Libraries came from 5' RACE. This sample was sequenced with an Illumina HiSeq 2500. A second PCR of roughly 7 to 11 cycles was run with a J-beta primer mix and a sample-barcoded 5' primer. A template-switch 5' adaptor carrying 12 random nucleotides introduced a unique molecular identifier onto each TCR beta cDNA molecule. Each sample yielded at least 2.5 million CDR3-containing paired-end reads. All of the RNA was converted into first-strand cDNA using the Mint cDNA synthesis kit, with a TRBC-specific oligonucleotide serving as the primer. All cDNA was treated with uracil-DNA glycosylase and then went through a first 18-cycle PCR with the universal primers M1SS and BC2_uni_R. Under the source paper's analysis protocol: Normalization of each sample was performed by random selection of 1 million high-quality reads, each carrying a distinct molecular identifier. Instead of being binned into consensus sequences, reads with shared molecular identifiers were discarded. MiTCR, run with a Q25 quality threshold and the strictest error-elimination algorithm, handled CDR3 identification, clonotype clustering and error correction. A nonparametric unseen species model with Euler transformation was used to estimate a lower bound on total TCR beta diversity. TCRdb took the public reads, trimmed them with fastp at Q25, ran MiXCR for clone calling and kept in-frame beta chains. CDR3 protein sequences are deduplicated, and each keeps its most common genes and DNA. What appears here as the V and J calls and clone size reflects TCRdb's work, not the paper's. The sample includes roughly 930,000 distinct CDR3 sequences, with around 48% observed a single time. Around an eighth of the sample belongs to the ten largest clones.

Systemically healthy Caucasian individuals from Russia, approximately 39 in total and aged about 6 to 100 years, were included as donors. Each donor gave ten milliliters of peripheral blood, collected into EDTA-treated Vacutainer tubes. PBMCs were isolated by Ficoll-Paque density-gradient centrifugation, with at least 7 million obtained per sample. Total RNA was extracted from PBMCs with Trizol reagent, with at least 5 micrograms obtained per sample. Naive CD45RAhigh/CD27high T cell percentages were measured by flow cytometry on a PBMC aliquot from every donor. Sequenced material: blood. This chain is built from TRBV20-1 and TRBJ2-7; 9 central nucleotides agree with TRBD2. This receptor was identified in a man younger than 40 in good health. The nucleotide sequence reads as follows: TGCAGTGCTAGAGTTAGCGGGGGCCAATCCTACGAGCAGTACTTC. Its protein reads: CSARVSGGQSYEQYF.